A selection of T cell receptor beta chains follows, all from one sample in a study of T cell responses to AZD1222 COVID-19 vaccine. TCRdb keeps only in-frame clones here, not all; method: immunoSEQ multiplex PCR. The table lists roughly 170,000 clones, 90% of them singletons. The sample in question was peripheral blood, obtained on day 0 of AZD1222 vaccination. The receptors stem from an adult in good health. The CDR3 runs from the conserved cysteine through the conserved F or W. The D gene is left open where the match is weak. The size field is filled for only some rows; it gives once, few, many or a size class.

D,size,J,V,DNA,CDR3
TRBD1,NA,TRBJ2-7,TRBV6-5,TGTGCCAGCAGTTTAGGCACAGGGGTCTACGAGCAGTACTTC,CASSLGTGVYEQYF
TRBD1,once,TRBJ1-5,TRBV11-2,TGTGCCAGCAGCCCAGGGACAGTCAGCAATCAGCCCCAGCATTTT,CASSPGTVSNQPQHF
NA,NA,TRBJ1-3,TRBV18,TGTGCCAGCTCACCATCGAACTCATACTCTGGAAACACCATATATTTT,CASSPSNSYSGNTIYF
TRBD1,NA,TRBJ1-4,TRBV3-1/TRBV3-2,TGTGCCAGCAGCCAAACAGGGGGGAATAATGAAAAACTGTTTTTT,CASSQTGGNNEKLFF
TRBD1,NA,TRBJ1-2,TRBV7-2,TGTGCCAGCAGCTTATCACCAACGGGACAGGGGGTCTTCTACACCTTC,CASSLSPTGQGVFYTF
NA,NA,TRBJ2-2,TRBV18,TGTGCCAGCTCCCGTACAGACACCGGGGAGCTGTTTTTT,CASSRTDTGELFF
TRBD1,NA,TRBJ2-7,TRBV12-3/TRBV12-4,TGTGCCAGCATTAGGACAGGGGGTGTTCGGCAGTACTTC,CASIRTGGVRQYF
NA,once,TRBJ2-3,TRBV3-1/TRBV3-2,TGTGCCAGCAGCCAAGAGGTCCTCGGAGAGAGCACAGATACGCAGTATTTT,CASSQEVLGESTDTQYF
TRBD1,NA,TRBJ2-7,TRBV6-1,TGTGCCAGCCAGGAAAGGGGGCGCGAGCAGTACTTC,CASQERGREQYF
NA,NA,TRBJ1-1,TRBV6-2/TRBV6-3,TGTGCCAGCAGTTACGGCTCTATACGGGAAGCTTTCTTT,CASSYGSIREAFF
TRBD1,NA,TRBJ2-7,TRBV5-1,TGCGCCAGCAGCTCCCGCCCGGACAGGGTAACCTACGAGCAGTACTTC,CASSSRPDRVTYEQYF
NA,NA,TRBJ2-1,TRBV5-3,TGTGCCAGAAGCTTGGTGGGCAGGGACCGGTTTGAGCAGTTCTTC,CARSLVGRDRFEQFF
TRBD1,NA,TRBJ1-1,TRBV6-5,TGTGCCAGCACCCGGACAGGGCGAAACACTGAAGCTTTCTTT,CASTRTGRNTEAFF
NA,few,TRBJ2-3,TRBV7-6,TGTGCCAGCAGCTCCCAGGGGGGCCCTACGACAGATACGCAGTATTTT,CASSSQGGPTTDTQYF
NA,NA,TRBJ1-4,TRBV5-6,TGTGCCAGCAGCTTCCGAGGGGCCGGAATGAGGGAAAAACTGTTTTTT,CASSFRGAGMREKLFF
NA,NA,TRBJ1-1,TRBV27,TGTGCCAGCTCCCTCTTCAGGAGCGTGAACACTGAAGCTTTCTTT,CASSLFRSVNTEAFF
TRBD1,once,TRBJ2-2,TRBV4-3,TGCGCCAGCAGCTCAAAGGGACAGGCCCACACCGGGGAGCTGTTTTTT,CASSSKGQAHTGELFF
TRBD1,NA,TRBJ1-3,TRBV5-1,TGCGCCAGCAGCTTGGGGGGACAGGGGTTCGGAAACACCATATATTTT,CASSLGGQGFGNTIYF
TRBD2,NA,TRBJ2-3,TRBV24-1,TGTGCCACCAGTGATCCAGCCCCGGGGGAGGGAACAGATACGCAGTATTTT,CATSDPAPGEGTDTQYF
NA,NA,TRBJ1-6,TRBV4-1,TGCGCCAGCAGCCCCGGGGGGGGCACCTATAATTCACCCCTCCACTTT,CASSPGGGTYNSPLHF
NA,once,TRBJ2-7,TRBV7-3,TGTGCCAGCAGCTTAACGGGGTTCGGGGACCACGAGCAGTACTTC,CASSLTGFGDHEQYF
TRBD1,few,TRBJ1-2,TRBV7-3,TGTGCCAGCACCCCTGACAGGGGTATCTATGGCTACACCTTC,CASTPDRGIYGYTF
NA,NA,TRBJ1-3,TRBV19,TGTGCCAGTAACGACAGAGCCTCTGGAAACACCATATATTTT,CASNDRASGNTIYF
TRBD2,once,TRBJ2-3,TRBV7-3,TGTGCCAGCAGCTTAACTAGCGGGGGGGCTGTAGATACGCAGTATTTT,CASSLTSGGAVDTQYF
NA,NA,TRBJ2-3,TRBV7-2,TGTGCCAGCCTCATCGGCGGACTCACAGATACGCAGTATTTT,CASLIGGLTDTQYF
TRBD1,NA,TRBJ1-4,TRBV6-6,TGTGCCAGCTCAAGACAGGGGGATGAAAAACTGTTTTTT,CASSRQGDEKLFF
TRBD1,NA,TRBJ1-2,TRBV18,TGTGCCAGCTCACCACCGACAGGGGTGGATGGCTACACCTTC,CASSPPTGVDGYTF
NA,NA,TRBJ2-7,TRBV19,TGTGCCAGTAGTATTCGCAGCCTCTCTGTCTACGAGCAGTACTTC,CASSIRSLSVYEQYF
NA,NA,TRBJ2-4,TRBV11-2,TGTGCCAGCAGCTTACAAAAACCAGGGGACATGGACAAAAACATTCAGTACTTC,CASSLQKPGDMDKNIQYF
TRBD2,NA,TRBJ2-1,TRBV7-2,TGTGCCAGCAGCTTAGTTAGCGGGGGGGTAAACAATGAGCAGTTCTTC,CASSLVSGGVNNEQFF
NA,NA,TRBJ2-5,TRBV7-3,TGTGCCAGCAGCCCCCCCGGGGAGACCCAGTACTTC,CASSPPGETQYF
NA,NA,TRBJ1-5,TRBV19,TGTGCCAGTAGTATAGAGAAGGTTAGCAATCAGCCCCAGCATTTT,CASSIEKVSNQPQHF
NA,NA,TRBJ1-1,TRBV3-1/TRBV3-2,TGTGCCAGCAGCCGGGGGGTGAACACTGAAGCTTTCTTT,CASSRGVNTEAFF
NA,once,TRBJ1-6,TRBV13,TGTGCCAGCGGCAACCAGGGAGGAAATAATTCACCCCTCCACTTT,CASGNQGGNNSPLHF
TRBD1,NA,TRBJ1-3,TRBV4-3,TGCGCCAGCAGCCAAGATAAGGTCGACAGGGGGCTTGGAAACACCATATATTTT,CASSQDKVDRGLGNTIYF
TRBD2,NA,TRBJ2-7,TRBV19,TGTGCCAGTAAAACTAGCGGGGGCTCCTACGAGCAGTACTTC,CASKTSGGSYEQYF
TRBD2,NA,TRBJ2-1,TRBV7-3,TGTGCCAGCAGCCTGAGCGGGGGGGACACCTACAATGAGCAGTTCTTC,CASSLSGGDTYNEQFF
NA,NA,TRBJ1-4,TRBV7-9,TGTGCCAGCAGCTTAGTCGAGTGGACAGCGAGTAATGAAAAACTGTTTTTT,CASSLVEWTASNEKLFF
NA,NA,TRBJ1-2,TRBV6-4,TGTGCCAGCACTCCCGAGGGGGGATATGGCTACACCTTC,CASTPEGGYGYTF
NA,NA,TRBJ2-7,TRBV25-1,TGTGCCAGCGCCAGAGCACAGAGTGGCTCCTACGAGCAGTACTTC,CASARAQSGSYEQYF